This is a list of T cell receptor beta chains from one sample in a study of cytomegalovirus exposure and HLA in healthy donors. Only in-frame clones appear in the TCRdb table, and some are missing; sequencing was by immunoSEQ multiplex PCR. The table has over 120,000 clones, around two thirds seen once; the top ten hold 2% to 2.5%. The material sequenced was PBMCs. These receptors came from a woman aged 60 to 75 in good health and CMV-seropositive. Both conserved end residues are part of each CDR3. Fields, in order: J gene, D gene, V gene, clone size, CDR3 DNA, CDR3 protein. A D gene is named only where the DNA matches it firmly. The size entry is marked missing in some rows and otherwise reads once, few, many or a size class.

J: TRBJ1-5; D: -; V: TRBV14; size: -; DNA: TGTGCCAGCAGCCCGAGCCAGGGTCAGCCCCAGCATTTT; CDR3: CASSPSQGQPQHF
J: TRBJ1-4; D: -; V: TRBV29-1; size: -; DNA: TGCAGCGGCTCAACAGGGTTCTTTGGAGAAAAACTGTTTTTT; CDR3: CSGSTGFFGEKLFF
J: TRBJ1-6; D: -; V: TRBV6-5; size: -; DNA: TGTGCCAGCAGTTACTCGAGTCGAGGGTTCTTCTCACCCCTCCACTTT; CDR3: CASSYSSRGFFSPLHF
J: TRBJ1-1; D: -; V: TRBV6-1; size: -; DNA: TGTGCCAGCAGGGGGGGGAGAAACACTGAAGCTTTCTTT; CDR3: CASRGGRNTEAFF
J: TRBJ1-5; D: TRBD1; V: TRBV7-9; size: -; DNA: TGTGCCAGCAGCTTAGGGACAGGGGAGAGCAATCAGCCCCAGCATTTT; CDR3: CASSLGTGESNQPQHF
J: TRBJ2-3; D: TRBD2; V: TRBV6-1; size: -; DNA: TGTGCCAGCAGGGGGACGGGGAGGGGAGATACGCAGTATTTT; CDR3: CASRGTGRGDTQYF
J: TRBJ2-5; D: -; V: TRBV12-5; size: -; DNA: TGTGCTAGTGGTCCATCCAGGGAGACCCAGTACTTC; CDR3: CASGPSRETQYF
J: TRBJ2-5; D: -; V: TRBV2; size: -; DNA: TGTGCCAGCACCTCCCCCGGGATTGGAGAGACCCAGTACTTC; CDR3: CASTSPGIGETQYF
J: TRBJ1-3; D: -; V: TRBV14; size: -; DNA: TGTGCCAGCCGTGAGGCGGGGACTGGAAACACCATATATTTT; CDR3: CASREAGTGNTIYF
J: TRBJ2-1; D: -; V: TRBV7-2; size: -; DNA: TGTGCCAGCAGCCACGTGGGGGCCCGTGAGCAGTTCTTC; CDR3: CASSHVGAREQFF
J: TRBJ2-7; D: -; V: TRBV5-1; size: -; DNA: TGCGCCAGCAGCCCCCGTTACGAGCAGTACTTC; CDR3: CASSPRYEQYF
J: TRBJ2-6; D: TRBD2; V: TRBV19; size: -; DNA: TGTGCCAGTACCGATCTAGCGGGAGTATCGTCTGGGGCCAACGTCCTGACTTTC; CDR3: CASTDLAGVSSGANVLTF
J: TRBJ2-3; D: -; V: TRBV12-5; size: once; DNA: TGTGCTAGTGGTTTGTCCTTGGGAGTTGGCACAGATACGCAGTATTTT; CDR3: CASGLSLGVGTDTQYF
J: TRBJ1-3; D: -; V: TRBV6-1; size: -; DNA: TGTGCCAGCAGTGCCACAGACTCTGGAAACACCATATATTTT; CDR3: CASSATDSGNTIYF
J: TRBJ2-5; D: -; V: TRBV19; size: -; DNA: TGTGCCAGTAGCACCGGGTCCCAAGAGTCCCAGTACTTC; CDR3: CASSTGSQESQYF
J: TRBJ1-2; D: -; V: TRBV19; size: -; DNA: TGTGCCAGTGCCATACAGGGTCATGGCTACACCTTC; CDR3: CASAIQGHGYTF
J: TRBJ2-3; D: TRBD1; V: TRBV5-6; size: -; DNA: TGTGCCAGCAGCTTGAAGACAGGGAGAATTAGCACAGATACGCAGTATTTT; CDR3: CASSLKTGRISTDTQYF
J: TRBJ1-5; D: TRBD1; V: TRBV19; size: few; DNA: TGTGCCAGTAGTATTCTGGGACAGGGGGATCAGCCCCAGCATTTT; CDR3: CASSILGQGDQPQHF
J: TRBJ2-2; D: -; V: TRBV6-5; size: few; DNA: TGTGCCAGCAGGAGCACAGGGAACACCGGGGAGCTGTTTTTT; CDR3: CASRSTGNTGELFF
J: TRBJ1-2; D: TRBD1; V: TRBV6-5; size: -; DNA: TGTGCCAGCAGCGCGCAGGGGGACGGCTATGGCTACACCTTC; CDR3: CASSAQGDGYGYTF
J: TRBJ2-2; D: -; V: TRBV12-1; size: -; DNA: TGTGCCAGCAGCTCAGGTGGGGTGCGGGCACTACCTTATAACACCGGGGAGCTGTTTTTT; CDR3: CASSSGGVRALPYNTGELFF
J: TRBJ1-5; D: TRBD1; V: TRBV5-1; size: few; DNA: TGCGCCAGCAGCTTGGGGGACAGGGGATGGCCTGATCAGCCCCAGCATTTT; CDR3: CASSLGDRGWPDQPQHF
J: TRBJ1-5; D: TRBD1; V: TRBV28; size: -; DNA: TGTGCCAGCAGTTTAGTCACTTCCGGGACAGTTTACAATCAGCCCCAGCATTTT; CDR3: CASSLVTSGTVYNQPQHF
J: TRBJ2-1; D: -; V: TRBV10-1; size: -; DNA: TGCGCCAGCAGCATACAGGGTGCGATAAATGAGCAGTTCTTC; CDR3: CASSIQGAINEQFF
J: TRBJ1-1; D: -; V: TRBV6-6; size: once; DNA: TGTGCCAGCAGCAAACACGACAGTATGAACACTGAAGCTTTCTTT; CDR3: CASSKHDSMNTEAFF
J: TRBJ1-2; D: -; V: TRBV29-1; size: -; DNA: TGCAGCATCGCTAACTCCGGGAGAGGGAAGCATGGCTACACCTTC; CDR3: CSIANSGRGKHGYTF
J: TRBJ2-5; D: -; V: TRBV5-4; size: -; DNA: TGTGCCAGCAGATGGGGCGGGACTGAACAAGAGACCCAGTACTTC; CDR3: CASRWGGTEQETQYF
J: TRBJ1-2; D: -; V: TRBV6-1; size: -; DNA: TGTGCCAGCAGTGAAGGGCTGGGAGTTTATGGCTACACCTTC; CDR3: CASSEGLGVYGYTF
J: TRBJ1-5; D: -; V: TRBV28; size: -; DNA: TGTGCCAGCAGGCCCAGCGGACAGAGCAATCAGCCCCAGCATTTT; CDR3: CASRPSGQSNQPQHF
J: TRBJ1-1; D: TRBD1; V: TRBV9; size: -; DNA: TGTGCCAGCAGCGTGGACCTAACAGGGGGACGCACTGAAGCTTTCTTT; CDR3: CASSVDLTGGRTEAFF
J: TRBJ1-1; D: TRBD1; V: TRBV6-6; size: -; DNA: TGTGCCAGCAGTACACAGACAGGGGGTGAAGCTTTCTTT; CDR3: CASSTQTGGEAFF
J: TRBJ1-2; D: -; V: TRBV27; size: -; DNA: TGTGCCAGCAGTTTACAGGGAAGGGGGGGCTACACCTTC; CDR3: CASSLQGRGGYTF
J: TRBJ2-7; D: -; V: TRBV7-8; size: -; DNA: TGTGCCAGCAGCTACCACGGGGGCTACGAGCAGTACTTC; CDR3: CASSYHGGYEQYF
J: TRBJ2-3; D: TRBD1; V: TRBV6-1; size: -; DNA: TGTGCCAGCAGCTGGACAGGGGGAAGACCAGATACGCAGTATTTT; CDR3: CASSWTGGRPDTQYF
J: TRBJ2-3; D: TRBD2; V: TRBV28; size: once; DNA: TGTGCCAGCAGCCGCCTAGCGGGACGCACAGATACGCAGTATTTT; CDR3: CASSRLAGRTDTQYF
J: TRBJ1-2; D: TRBD1; V: TRBV27; size: few; DNA: TGTGCCAGCAGTTCCCGGGACAGGTTCAGGGGCTACACCTTC; CDR3: CASSSRDRFRGYTF
J: TRBJ1-2; D: -; V: TRBV9; size: -; DNA: TGTGCCAGCAGCGTAGAACCGCGGAGTGGCTACACCTTC; CDR3: CASSVEPRSGYTF
J: TRBJ1-2; D: -; V: TRBV6-5; size: -; DNA: TGTGCCAGCAGTTACTCGGGAGGGGGGGCACGCGGCTACACCTTC; CDR3: CASSYSGGGARGYTF
J: TRBJ1-1; D: TRBD1; V: TRBV6-5; size: -; DNA: TGTGCCAGCAGTGCGAGGGGGCCCACTGAAGCTTTCTTT; CDR3: CASSARGPTEAFF
J: TRBJ1-4; D: -; V: TRBV7-9; size: few; DNA: TGTGCCAGCAGCCTTCAGGGGTTTGAAAAACTGTTTTTT; CDR3: CASSLQGFEKLFF
J: TRBJ2-1; D: TRBD2; V: TRBV7-9; size: once; DNA: TGTGCCAGCAGCTTTGGGGGACTAGCGGAAAGTGAGCAGTTCTTC; CDR3: CASSFGGLAESEQFF